This T cell receptor (beta chain) was recovered during a study of control samples from healthy donors and cancer patients. Trimming took off 4 bases at V and 0 bases at J, with 23 bases between the two ends. The germline V gene has CDR1 SGHRS and CDR2 YFSETQ. The CDR3 consists of 19 residues. Method: immunoSEQ multiplex PCR; TCRdb's copy keeps in-frame clones and lacks some. The sample lists approximately 65,000 clones, roughly nine tenths occurring once. V gene TRBV5-1 combines with J gene TRBJ1-5; D is undetermined. The source is a man aged 60-69 years with lung cancer. The sequencing input was PBMCs. CDR3: CASSPDPGGFAYSNQPQHF. CDR3 in DNA: TGCGCCAGCAGCCCGGACCCAGGAGGGTTCGCGTATAGCAATCAGCCCCAGCATTTT.